This T cell receptor (beta chain) was sequenced for a study of PD-L1 blockade in urothelial cancer. The table came from immunoSEQ multiplex PCR; TCRdb's copy has only in-frame clones and leaves some out. The sample yields 55,000 to 70,000 clones, about 80% seen once. The CDR3 extends over 15 amino acids. The V and J ends lost 4 bases and 0 bases respectively, with 14 bases between them. The germline V gene has CDR1 SGHNT and CDR2 YYREEE (reference sequence). This chain connects TRBV5-4 to TRBJ2-7, with a tentative D call TRBD2 (5 bases). The TCR sequence derives from a man between 65 and 85 years old with urothelial cancer. Sample: PBMCs, taken around atezolizumab (anti-PD-L1) treatment. CDR3 sequence (DNA): TGTGCCAGCAGCCGGCCTGCCGGGAACTCCTACGAGCAGTACTTC. Translated: CASSRPAGNSYEQYF. Together with reference TRBV5-4 and TRBJ2-7, the CDR3 gives the full variable domain: ETGVTQSPTHLIKTRGQQVTLRCSSQSGHNTVSWYQQALGQGPQFIFQYYREEENGRGNFPPRFSGLQFPNYSSELNVNALELDDSALYLCASSRPAGNSYEQYFGPGTRLTVT.